This T cell receptor (beta chain) was sequenced in a study of cytotoxic CD8 clonotypes in ibrutinib-treated CLL. At the level of the study: An average of about 250,000 productive templates and some 100,000 productive rearrangements was obtained per sample.

V was shortened by 5 bases and J by 5 bases, with 6 bases between the two germline ends. The germline CDR1 and CDR2 sequences are SGHTA and FQGNSA. This CDR3 region has 11 residues. The repertoire was sequenced with immunoSEQ multiplex PCR; TCRdb's copy has only in-frame clones and lacks some. The sample consists of 200,000 to 250,000 clones, approximately 70% of them appearing once. Libraries of TCR beta were made from approximately 1.9 micrograms of genomic DNA that came from cryopreserved PBMCs. Sequenced here: PBMCs, sampled after 12 months of ibrutinib treatment. The chain links TRBV7-2 to TRBJ1-1; D is unresolved. The receptor was isolated from a human donor with chronic lymphocytic leukemia. This chain's CDR3 is CASSPFTEAFF. CDR3 DNA sequence: TGTGCCAGCAGCCCCTTTACTGAAGCTTTCTTT.